The 8 T cell receptor beta chains presented below share a single source sample, sequenced in a study of tumor and adjacent non-tumor tissue in lung cancer. The library came from three nested PCR rounds adapted from ARM-PCR protocols. TCRdb recomputed calls from the multiplex PCR reads with MiXCR, one row per CDR3 protein. The table has fewer than 45,000 distinct CDR3 sequences, roughly 60% seen once. This sample's RNA came from whole unsorted tissue. More than 3 cm separated this lung sample from the edge of the tumor. Sequencing was carried out using distant non-tumor lung tissue. The receptors were gathered from a woman aged 40 to 55 with non-small cell lung cancer.

Comment on this clonotype: A read error may produce the germline difference seen at one junction end. J is TRBJ2-7 and V is TRBV11-3, with 7 bases matching TRBD1. Germline V CDR1 and CDR2: SGHNT, YENEEA. CDR3 length: 14 amino acids. DNA of the CDR3: TGTGCCAGCAGCTCCTGGGACAGTGACACGGAGCAGCACTTC. Amino acid sequence: CASSSWDSDTEQHF.

This clonotype was recorded many times. The chain combines TRBV14 with TRBJ2-7; D not resolved. Germline-derived CDR1 and CDR2 are SGHDN and FVKESK. The CDR3 length is 13 residues. The V gene lost 5 bases and the J gene lost 2 bases, with 10 bases spanning the gap. The CDR3 here is CASSASDTYEQYF. DNA for the CDR3: TGTGCCAGCAGCGCCTCCGACACCTACGAGCAGTACTTC.

Concerning this clonotype itself: Since a much larger clone is just one base distant, this may be a read error. The chain uses TRBV13 and TRBJ1-1; perhaps TRBD1 as D (5 bases). CDR1 is PRHDT, CDR2 FYEKMQ, per germline (reference sequence). This CDR3 region has 14 residues. The CDR3 DNA sequence: TGTGCCAGCAGCCCCGGGACGAGGAGCACTGAAGTTTTCTTT. It yields the protein CASSPGTRSTEVFF.

The sample holds many counts of this clonotype. J is TRBJ2-5 and V is TRBV5-6; D not certain. The CDR3 has 15 residues. Germline V gene lookup returns CDR1 SGHDT and CDR2 YYEEEE. V was shortened by 4 bases and J by 2 bases, with 15 bases between the two germline ends. CDR3 region: CASSLFRAYQETQYF. The CDR3 coding sequence is TGTGCCAGCAGCCTATTCCGGGCTTATCAAGAGACCCAGTACTTC. The whole variable domain, filled in from reference TRBV5-6 and TRBJ2-5, reads DAGVTQSPTHLIKTRGQQVTLRCSPKSGHDTVSWYQQALGQGPQFIFQYYEEEERQRGNFPDRFSGHQFPNYSSELNVNALLLGDSALYLCASSLFRAYQETQYFGPGTRLLVL.

As for this clonotype: Compared with germline, one end of the junction differs, possibly owing to a read error. This chain links TRBV29-1 with TRBJ1-1; perhaps TRBD1 as D (5 bases). Germline CDR1 reads SQVTM; CDR2 reads ANQGSEA. The CDR3 spans 13 residues. The CDR3 protein is CSVRSTVNAEGFF. CDR3 bases: TGCAGCGTCCGTTCGACAGTGAACGCTGAAGGTTTCTTT.

As for this clonotype: A much larger clone is a single base away; this may be a read error. The V gene is TRBV4-1, the J gene TRBJ1-5; D perhaps matches TRBD1 (6 bases). V dropped 0 bases and J dropped 0 bases, with 21 bases sitting between them. This CDR3 is built from 20 residues. Looked up from germline, CDR1 is MGHRA and CDR2 is YSYEKL. CDR3 loop: CASSQDLGQGILYSNQPQHF. The DNA of the CDR3 is TGCGCCAGCAGCCAAGATTTGGGCCAGGGGATACTCTATAGCAATCAGCCCCAGCATTTT.

As regards this clonotype: This may be a read error: a much more frequent sequence differs by one nucleotide. The chain joins TRBV12-3 or TRBV12-4 to TRBJ2-7; tentative D call: TRBD2 (6 bases). The V and J ends lost 6 bases and 9 bases respectively, with 18 bases between them. The CDR3 covers 13 residues. The CDR3 DNA sequence: TGTGCCAGCAGGGTAGCGGAGGTGCCAGGGCAGTACTTC. Amino acid sequence: CASRVAEVPGQYF.

Remarks on this clonotype: One end of the junction does not line up with germline, which may come from a read error. CDR3 amino acids: CASSQDYRTWGTYSEQFF. The CDR3 nucleotides are TGTGCCAGCAGCCAAGATTACCGGACTTGGGGGACCTACAGTGAGCAGTTCTTC. The chain couples TRBV4-2 to TRBJ2-1; D is tentatively TRBD1 or TRBD2 (5 bases each). CDR1 and CDR2 from the germline V gene are LGHNA and YNFKEQ. This CDR3 is built from 18 residues.